Listed below are T cell receptor beta chains from one sample, sequenced in a study of post-analysis software for immune sequencing data. TCRdb independently ran MiXCR on the PCR reads; one entry per CDR3 protein. This table holds about 770,000 distinct CDR3 sequences, roughly 46% found once. The sample consisted of blood. The receptors here all came from a girl aged 5-17 years with multiple sclerosis. CDR3s include the opening cysteine and the closing phenylalanine or tryptophan. A D gene is named only where the DNA matches it firmly. Size tells how often a clone was seen (once, few, many) or the class of an expanded clone, and some rows leave it out.

TRBV28	TRBD1	TRBJ2-7	-	CASSLDRARQDEQYF	TGTGCCAGCAGTCTGGACAGGGCGAGGCAAGACGAGCAGTACTTC
TRBV7-2	-	TRBJ2-7	-	CASSLRAGSLTYEQYF	TGTGCCAGCAGCTTACGGGCGGGGTCCCTAACCTACGAGCAGTACTTC
TRBV20-1	-	TRBJ2-1	-	CSAGATPANEQFF	TGCAGTGCCGGGGCCACCCCGGCCAATGAGCAGTTCTTC
TRBV21-1	-	TRBJ2-5	-	CAGSDGTGGKGETQYF	TGTGCCGGCAGCGACGGGACAGGGGGAAAAGGAGAGACCCAGTACTTC
TRBV29-1	TRBD1	TRBJ2-7	few	CSVRGGSTYEQYF	TGCAGCGTGCGAGGGGGCTCCACCTACGAGCAGTACTTC
TRBV29-1	-	TRBJ1-2	-	CSVEGDGGYGLRGYTF	TGCAGCGTTGAGGGGGACGGAGGTTACGGGTTGCGCGGCTACACCTTC
TRBV30	TRBD2	TRBJ2-3	many	CAWSATGTSGTQYF	TGTGCCTGGAGTGCAACCGGGACTAGCGGTACGCAGTATTTT
TRBV20-1	-	TRBJ2-7	few	CSARDRTGSYEQYF	TGCAGTGCTAGAGACAGGACCGGCTCCTACGAGCAGTACTTC
TRBV4-3	-	TRBJ1-1	once	CASSKEIGVNTEAFF	TGCGCCAGCAGCAAAGAGATAGGGGTGAACACTGAAGCTTTCTTT
TRBV7-2	TRBD1	TRBJ1-2	few	CASSHGPDRVVGYTF	TGTGCCAGCAGCCACGGGCCGGACAGGGTGGTTGGCTACACCTTC
TRBV15	TRBD1	TRBJ1-6	-	CATSRDRGMGSPLHF	TGTGCCACCAGCAGAGACAGGGGGATGGGTTCACCCCTCCACTTT
TRBV5-1	TRBD1	TRBJ2-5	-	CASSITGVRQETQYF	TGCGCCAGCAGCATCACAGGGGTGAGACAAGAGACCCAGTACTTC
TRBV29-1	TRBD2	TRBJ2-5	once	CSVVTSGTQETQYF	TGCAGCGTTGTGACTAGCGGGACTCAAGAGACCCAGTACTTC
TRBV29-1	-	TRBJ2-7	few	CSVEVPGAIQCVWYEQYF	TGCAGCGTTGAGGTTCCGGGGGCGATTCAATGCGTCTGGTACGAGCAGTACTTC
TRBV6-5	TRBD2	TRBJ2-1	-	CASSYRTSGGYNEQFF	TGTGCCAGCAGTTATCGGACTAGCGGGGGCTACAATGAGCAGTTCTTC
TRBV6-5	TRBD2	TRBJ2-1	-	CASSYSGASGVGQFF	TGTGCCAGCAGTTACTCCGGCGCTAGCGGGGTCGGGCAGTTCTTC
TRBV20-1	-	TRBJ1-1	once	CSARSFRGAFF	TGCAGTGCTCGATCCTTCCGGGGAGCTTTCTTT
TRBV7-9	-	TRBJ1-2	few	CASSFLSNYGYTF	TGTGCCAGCAGCTTCCTCTCTAACTATGGCTACACCTTC
TRBV7-9	TRBD2	TRBJ2-7	-	CASSLSLGGETYEQYF	TGTGCCAGCAGCTTATCGTTGGGAGGGGAGACCTACGAGCAGTACTTC
TRBV20-1	-	TRBJ1-2	few	CSARALTENYGYTF	TGCAGTGCTAGAGCTCTCACGGAGAACTATGGCTACACCTTC
TRBV29-1	TRBD2	TRBJ2-5	few	CSVDRGGIAETQYF	TGCAGCGTTGATCGGGGGGGTATAGCAGAGACCCAGTACTTC
TRBV2	-	TRBJ1-1	-	CASSATTYTEAFF	TGTGCCAGCAGTGCTACTACTTACACTGAAGCTTTCTTT
TRBV20-1	TRBD1	TRBJ2-1	-	CSARGGAKVNEQFF	TGCAGTGCTCGAGGGGGCGCCAAGGTTAATGAGCAGTTCTTC
TRBV7-2	TRBD1	TRBJ1-2	few	CASSPATGANYGYTF	TGTGCCAGCAGCCCGGCAACAGGGGCTAACTATGGCTACACCTTC
TRBV5-5	TRBD1	TRBJ1-4	-	CASSWWATGGPEKLFF	TGTGCCAGCAGCTGGTGGGCAACAGGGGGTCCGGAAAAACTGTTTTTT
TRBV2	TRBD1	TRBJ2-7	few	CASSEIRGQEQYF	TGTGCCAGCAGTGAAATACGGGGACAGGAGCAGTACTTC
TRBV27	-	TRBJ1-2	few	CASRGTGPYGYTF	TGTGCCAGCAGAGGGACCGGACCCTATGGCTACACCTTC
TRBV3-1	-	TRBJ1-2	-	CASSQDFGGYTF	TGTGCCAGCAGCCAAGATTTCGGCGGCTACACCTTC
TRBV3-1	TRBD2	TRBJ2-3	-	CASSQGFSGGAGDTQYF	TGTGCCAGCAGCCAAGGGTTCAGCGGGGGGGCCGGAGATACGCAGTATTTT
TRBV9	-	TRBJ1-2	-	CASSVGDIGGYTF	TGTGCCAGCAGCGTAGGGGACATCGGAGGCTACACCTTC
TRBV30	TRBD2	TRBJ2-5	-	CAVDPRAGEETQYF	TGTGCCGTTGACCCCCGAGCGGGAGAGGAGACCCAGTACTTC
TRBV27	TRBD1	TRBJ1-5	-	CASSTRLTGAGQPQHF	TGTGCCAGCAGTACAAGACTGACAGGGGCGGGTCAGCCCCAGCATTTT
TRBV24-1	-	TRBJ2-3	-	CATSDLRSGDTDTQYF	TGTGCCACCAGTGATTTGCGGTCGGGAGACACAGATACGCAGTATTTT
TRBV12-3/TRBV12-4	TRBD2	TRBJ2-7	-	CASSSGLAQYEQYF	TGTGCCAGCAGTTCGGGACTAGCGCAGTACGAGCAGTACTTC
TRBV5-1	-	TRBJ2-7	few	CASSPLGAENYEQYF	TGCGCCAGCAGCCCCCTCGGGGCGGAAAATTACGAGCAGTACTTC
TRBV5-6	TRBD1	TRBJ2-7	few	CASSLGQGVGEQYF	TGTGCCAGCAGCTTGGGACAGGGGGTTGGCGAGCAGTACTTC
TRBV29-1	-	TRBJ2-1	-	CSVVPGLNEQFF	TGCAGCGTCGTTCCAGGGTTGAATGAGCAGTTCTTC
TRBV24-1	TRBD2	TRBJ2-5	-	CATSDFSGGSQETQYF	TGTGCCACCAGTGACTTTAGCGGGGGGAGCCAAGAGACCCAGTACTTC
TRBV7-3	TRBD2	TRBJ2-1	-	CASSLLAGSGGLYNEQFF	TGTGCCAGCAGCCTCCTCGCGGGTAGCGGGGGACTATACAATGAGCAGTTCTTC
TRBV7-9	-	TRBJ2-5	-	CASNPTYPETQYF	TGTGCCAGCAACCCAACATATCCCGAGACCCAGTACTTC
TRBV6-2/TRBV6-3	TRBD2	TRBJ2-7	-	CASLAGVSYEQYF	TGTGCCAGTCTAGCGGGAGTCTCCTACGAGCAGTACTTC
TRBV18	-	TRBJ2-6	few	CASSPPREQGSSGANVLTF	TGTGCCAGCTCACCACCAAGAGAACAGGGCAGCTCTGGGGCCAACGTCCTGACTTTC
TRBV6-2/TRBV6-3	-	TRBJ2-3	few	CASSEAPTDTQYF	TGTGCCAGCAGTGAGGCCCCCACAGATACGCAGTATTTT
TRBV20-1	-	TRBJ2-1	once	CSARAQNIGYNEQFF	TGCAGTGCTAGAGCCCAAAATATCGGCTACAATGAGCAGTTCTTC
TRBV9	-	TRBJ1-2	few	CASTGGYGPGFNYGYTF	TGTGCCAGCACGGGGGGATATGGGCCCGGATTTAACTATGGCTACACCTTC
TRBV12-3/TRBV12-4	-	TRBJ1-2	many	CASSFRGALYGYTF	TGTGCCAGCAGTTTCCGGGGGGCGCTTTATGGCTACACCTTC
TRBV28	-	TRBJ1-1	-	CASSRGGAQLNTEAFF	TGTGCCAGCAGCCGCGGGGGGGCACAGCTGAACACTGAAGCTTTCTTT
TRBV7-9	TRBD1	TRBJ2-7	-	CASSSPGTVSYEQYF	TGTGCCAGCAGCTCGCCGGGGACAGTCTCCTACGAGCAGTACTTC
TRBV6-5	-	TRBJ2-7	-	CASSYSPGSDEQYF	TGTGCCAGCAGTTACTCACCGGGGAGCGACGAGCAGTACTTC
TRBV7-9	-	TRBJ1-1	few	CASSPLSGTNTEAFF	TGTGCCAGCAGCCCCCTCTCAGGAACGAACACTGAAGCTTTCTTT
TRBV12-3/TRBV12-4	TRBD2	TRBJ2-1	-	CASSPPGLAAYNEQFF	TGTGCCAGCAGTCCCCCGGGACTAGCGGCCTACAATGAGCAGTTCTTC
TRBV20-1	-	TRBJ2-3	few	CSASGQKYTDTQYF	TGCAGTGCTAGCGGACAGAAATACACAGATACGCAGTATTTT
TRBV6-1	-	TRBJ2-7	-	CASSEAPGTGEQYF	TGTGCCAGCAGTGAAGCGCCAGGGACGGGCGAGCAGTACTTC
TRBV6-5	-	TRBJ2-6	-	CASSWGIGANVLTF	TGTGCCAGCAGTTGGGGGATTGGGGCCAACGTCCTGACTTTC
TRBV20-1	-	TRBJ2-7	few	CSAGLPGAGNEQYF	TGCAGTGCCGGGCTTCCGGGGGCGGGGAACGAGCAGTACTTC
TRBV20-1	-	TRBJ2-7	-	CSARGTGSEQYF	TGCAGTGCTAGAGGAACGGGTTCCGAGCAGTACTTC
TRBV7-9	-	TRBJ1-5	-	CASTEGGRSNQPQHF	TGTGCCAGCACCGAGGGGGGACGTAGCAATCAGCCCCAGCATTTT